The 6 T cell receptor beta chains reported below all come from one sample, sequenced in a study of beta chain features in type 1 diabetes. The authors reverse transcribed all of the isolated RNA, so sequencing captured expressed TCRB transcripts. Here immunoSEQ multiplex PCR was the method, and the copy in TCRdb shows in-frame clones only, minus some. Of under 400,000 clones listed, approximately 12% were seen once; the top ten hold about 0.018%. The specimen was naive CD4+ T cells from blood. All receptors come from a man aged 18-30 years in good health.

The chain employs TRBV9 and TRBJ2-2; 8 nucleotides match TRBD1. CDR3 length equals 13 residues. Germline values: CDR1 SGDLS, CDR2 YYNGEE. The V segment lost 4 bases and the J segment 8 bases; nucleotides outside the gene matches: 4. CDR3 nucleotide sequence: TGTGCCAGCAGCCAGGACAGGGCGGGGGAGCTGTTTTTT. Translation: CASSQDRAGELFF.

The CDR3 reads CASSFNLNTEAFF. In DNA form, the CDR3 reads TGTGCCAGCAGCTTTAACTTGAACACTGAAGCTTTCTTT. J is TRBJ1-1 and V is TRBV13; D ambiguous. Looked up from germline, CDR1 is PRHDT and CDR2 is FYEKMQ (reference sequence). The CDR3 has 13 residues. Trimming took 3 bases from V and 0 from J, leaving 5 bases between them.

This sequence joins TRBV14 and TRBJ1-1; D is uncertain. The germline gives CDR1 SGHDN, CDR2 FVKESK. Trimming left V 2 bases short and J 1 base short, with 8 bases between. The length of the CDR3 is 14 residues. The CDR3 reads CASSQLPRNTEAFF. DNA for the CDR3: TGTGCCAGCAGCCAACTCCCCAGGAACACTGAAGCTTTCTTT.

This sequence joins TRBV28 and TRBJ2-5; 12 positions agree with TRBD2. The trim removed 6 bases at V and 4 bases at J, leaving 3 bases unmatched. This CDR3 is 14 amino acids long. CDR1 MDHEN and CDR2 SYDVKM come from the germline V gene. The CDR3 DNA follows: TGTGCCAGCAGGACTAGCGGGAGTGCAGAGACCCAGTACTTC. Its translation: CASRTSGSAETQYF.

This clone has a handful of counts. The sample holds other DNA sequences that translate to the same CDR3. The rearrangement uses TRBV7-9 and TRBJ1-2, with D hard to call. CDR3 size: 14 residues. Germline CDR1 reads SEHNR; CDR2 reads FQNEAQ (reference sequence). The V end was cut by 2 bases, the J end by 4 bases, with 11 bases between. The CDR3: CASSLRDRGYGYTF. The CDR3 DNA follows: TGTGCCAGCAGCTTAAGAGATCGTGGCTATGGCTACACCTTC.

V usage is TRBV6-5 and J usage is TRBJ1-5; no reliable D call. Germline V gene data show CDR1 as MNHEY and CDR2 as SVGAGI. This CDR3 comprises 15 residues. V was trimmed by 0 bases and J by 0 bases, leaving 6 bases between them. The DNA for the CDR3 is TGTGCCAGCAGTTACTCGAGGAATAGCAATCAGCCCCAGCATTTT. Translated, it gives CASSYSRNSNQPQHF.